The 30 T cell receptor beta chains below come from one sample, sequenced in a study of T cells in pancreatic ductal adenocarcinoma. Surgery without prior neoadjuvant therapy was the treatment of the selected pancreatic ductal adenocarcinoma patients. The table came from immunoSEQ multiplex PCR; TCRdb's copy has only in-frame clones and leaves some out. The data show about 100,000 clones, nearly 95% seen once. Sequenced: PBMCs. The source is a human donor with pancreatic ductal adenocarcinoma.

This clone was seen a single time. The gene calls are TRBV5-4 and TRBJ2-3; TRBD2 agrees at 9 bases. Trimming cost V 3 bases and J 3 bases; bases outside gene matches: 14. The CDR3 covers 18 residues. Germline CDR1 SGHNT, CDR2 YYREEE (reference sequence). The CDR3 loop is CASSWTSALLVITDTQYF. The CDR3, as DNA: TGTGCCAGCAGCTGGACTAGCGCGCTACTGGTGATTACAGATACGCAGTATTTT.

This chain links TRBV28 with TRBJ1-3, with D unclear. V lost 6 bases to trimming and J lost 8 bases, with 11 bases between them. Germline V gene sequence: CDR1 MDHEN, CDR2 SYDVKM. The CDR3 is 12 residues long. The CDR3 DNA reads TGTGCCAGCAGCCTACCCCCGGACACCATATATTTT. This sequence encodes CASSLPPDTIYF.

This chain uses TRBV6-5 with TRBJ1-5, with 9 bases matching TRBD1. Germline V gene sequence: CDR1 MNHEY, CDR2 SVGAGI. The CDR3 loop spans 14 amino acids. Trimming cost V 5 bases and J 7 bases; bases outside gene matches: 6. In nucleotides, the CDR3 is TGTGCCAGCAGTCTAAGGGACAGGGCCCAGCCCCAGCATTTT. Amino acid sequence: CASSLRDRAQPQHF.

For this clone: Within the sample, other DNA sequences also encode this same CDR3. The chain combines TRBV18 with TRBJ2-7; D gene unclear. V was trimmed by 3 bases and J by 0 bases, leaving 6 bases between them. CDR1 is KGHSH, CDR2 LQKENI, per germline. The length of the CDR3 is 13 residues. The CDR3 loop is CASSPPSSYEQYF. CDR3 bases: TGTGCCAGCTCACCCCCGTCCTCCTACGAGCAGTACTTC.

The chain has TRBV6-1 and TRBJ1-2, with TRBD1 matching over 9 bases. V trimming: 6 bases; J trimming: 6 bases; junction bases outside the gene matches: 11. CDR1 MNHNS and CDR2 SASEGT come from the germline V gene. The CDR3 has 15 residues. The CDR3 is CASRDVGTGRNGYTF. For the CDR3, the DNA is TGTGCCAGCAGGGACGTCGGGACAGGGAGAAATGGCTACACCTTC.

This chain links TRBV6-6 with TRBJ2-5; maybe TRBD1 (6 bases). Germline CDR1 MNHNY, CDR2 SVGAGI (reference sequence). The V and J ends lost 8 bases and 4 bases respectively, with 17 bases between them. The CDR3 runs to 14 residues. CDR3: CASCGQGIGETQYF. CDR3 DNA: TGTGCCAGCTGCGGGCAGGGGATAGGAGAGACCCAGTACTTC.

This sequence joins TRBV2 and TRBJ2-7, with D possibly matching TRBD2 (6 bases). V was trimmed by 5 bases and J by 5 bases, leaving 13 bases between them. The CDR3 is made up of 13 amino acids. Germline CDR1 and CDR2: SNHLY and FYNNEI. CDR3 in DNA: TGTGCCAGCAGTTCCCAGCGGGCGGACGAGCAGTACTTC. Amino acid sequence: CASSSQRADEQYF.

This rearrangement joins TRBV9 to TRBJ2-1; 7 bases are a match to TRBD2. The germline V gene encodes CDR1 SGDLS and CDR2 YYNGEE. V dropped 2 bases and J dropped 10; count of bases not matched to a gene: 6. This CDR3 contains 13 residues. This chain's CDR3 is CASSVLSGREQFF. CDR3 sequence (DNA): TGTGCCAGCAGCGTCCTTTCCGGGAGGGAGCAGTTCTTC.

The chain carries TRBV27 and TRBJ2-1; 10 bases are a match to TRBD2. V shed 1 base, J shed 12 bases, and the junction held 3 bases outside the gene matches. CDR1 MNHEY and CDR2 SMNVEV come from the germline V gene (reference sequence). The CDR3 is 13 residues long. This CDR3 is CASSLYQREGQFF. The CDR3 DNA reads as TGTGCCAGCAGTTTATATCAGCGGGAGGGGCAGTTCTTC.

This rearrangement joins TRBV19 to TRBJ1-5, with D possibly being TRBD1 (6 bases). Trimming removed 7 bases at V and 8 bases at J, with 18 bases between. CDR3 length: 14 residues. CDR1 LNHDA and CDR2 SQIVND come from the germline V gene (reference sequence). The CDR3: CASKSTGNEKPQHF. As DNA, the CDR3 is TGTGCCAGTAAATCAACAGGGAACGAAAAGCCCCAGCATTTT.

The chain recombines TRBV4-2 with TRBJ1-2, with a tentative D call TRBD1 (6 bases). Germline V gene data show CDR1 as LGHNA and CDR2 as YNFKEQ. This CDR3 region has 17 residues. Trimming left V 1 base short and J 3 bases short, with 18 bases between. The DNA for the CDR3 is TGTGCCAGCAGCCAAGCAGCTCAGGGGCCGACTCACTATGGCTACACCTTC. Translation: CASSQAAQGPTHYGYTF.

The chain uses TRBV19 and TRBJ2-2; TRBD1 matches at 7 bases. The V and J ends lost 3 bases and 6 bases, in that order; junction bases with no gene match: 7. The CDR3 has 15 residues. Germline V gene sequence: CDR1 LNHDA, CDR2 SQIVND (reference sequence). The DNA for the CDR3 is TGTGCCAGTAGTATCGGGCAGGGGGACCCCGGGGAGCTGTTTTTT. Amino acid sequence: CASSIGQGDPGELFF.

This clone has just one count. V and J are TRBV29-1 and TRBJ2-7; 9 nucleotides agree with TRBD1. From germline, CDR1 is SQVTM and CDR2 ANQGSEA. J lost 4 bases, V lost 1 base, and 5 bases had no gene match. CDR3 size: 14 residues. The CDR3: CSVEVMGQGYEQYF. In DNA, the CDR3 is TGCAGCGTTGAAGTTATGGGACAGGGTTACGAGCAGTACTTC.

The V and J genes are TRBV6-5 and TRBJ2-7; possibly TRBD2 for D (5 bases). V lost 6 bases and J 2 bases, leaving 17 bases between the germline ends. The V gene's germline CDR1 is MNHEY and CDR2 SVGAGI. The CDR3 runs to 15 residues. The CDR3, as DNA: TGTGCCAGCAGGCCCGGACTCGCATTCCCCTACGAGCAGTACTTC. Translating gives CASRPGLAFPYEQYF.

This clone was seen once. V usage is TRBV18 and J usage is TRBJ1-1; D call uncertain. The CDR3 runs 15 residues. The V end was cut by 3 bases, the J end by 4 bases, with 15 bases between. CDR1 is KGHSH and CDR2 is LQKENI in the germline V gene. This CDR3 is CASSPPSGWGTEAFF. CDR3 bases: TGTGCCAGCTCACCTCCCTCGGGGTGGGGCACTGAAGCTTTCTTT.

The chain couples TRBV19 to TRBJ2-5; D ambiguous. Germline V gene lookup returns CDR1 LNHDA and CDR2 SQIVND (reference sequence). The V end was cut by 3 bases, the J end by 3 bases, with 8 bases between. The CDR3 extends over 13 amino acids. For the CDR3, the DNA is TGTGCCAGTAGTATGAGGTCTAAAGAGACCCAGTACTTC. Its translation: CASSMRSKETQYF.

The chain employs TRBV10-2 and TRBJ2-2; 10 nucleotides align to TRBD2. Germline CDR1 WSHSY, CDR2 SAAADI. The V gene end was trimmed by 0 bases and the J gene end by 6 bases; junction bases not matched to a gene: 7. The CDR3 covers 17 residues. The CDR3, as DNA: TGCGCCAGCAGTGAGTCGGTGGCTAGCGGGAGAGCCGGGGAGCTGTTTTTT. It translates to CASSESVASGRAGELFF.

The chain joins TRBV4-1 to TRBJ2-1; 8 bases are shared with TRBD2. The CDR3 is 15 residues long. Germline V gene sequence: CDR1 MGHRA, CDR2 YSYEKL. V shed 4 bases, J shed 0 bases, and the junction held 2 bases outside the gene matches. This CDR3 is CASSPGTSSYNEQFF. CDR3 sequence (DNA): TGCGCCAGCAGCCCCGGGACTAGCTCCTACAATGAGCAGTTCTTC.

The genes are TRBV5-1 and TRBJ2-3, with D possibly TRBD1 on 6 matching bases. Germline V gene data show CDR1 as SGHRS and CDR2 as YFSETQ. Trimming removed 5 bases at V and 0 bases at J, with 13 bases between. CDR3 length: 15 amino acids. As DNA, the CDR3 is TGCGCCAGCAGTCCCCGGACAGCTAGCACAGATACGCAGTATTTT. Encoded protein: CASSPRTASTDTQYF.

The sample holds one count of this clone. This chain connects TRBV5-4 to TRBJ2-7; 11 bases align to TRBD1. Germline V gives CDR1 SGHNT, CDR2 YYREEE (reference sequence). The CDR3 runs 14 residues. J was trimmed by 3 bases and V by 4 bases; bases with no gene match: 3. The CDR3 sequence is CASSRDRGDYEQYF. The CDR3 DNA is TGTGCCAGCAGCCGGGACAGGGGGGACTACGAGCAGTACTTC.

The CDR3: CASSTPGQASYEQYF. The CDR3 DNA reads as TGTGCCAGCAGCACCCCGGGACAGGCCTCCTACGAGCAGTACTTC. The rearrangement joins TRBV5-6 to TRBJ2-7; 8 bases agree with TRBD1. CDR1 and CDR2 from the germline V gene are SGHDT and YYEEEE. V dropped 4 bases and J dropped 0; count of bases not matched to a gene: 6. This CDR3 has 15 amino acids.

This sequence joins TRBV27 and TRBJ2-5; perhaps TRBD2 as D (5 bases). Trimming stripped 3 bases from V and 4 bases from J, with 12 bases between. The germline CDR1 and CDR2 sequences are MNHEY and SMNVEV (reference sequence). The length of the CDR3 is 14 residues. The CDR3 spells CASSFSSGRETQYF. The DNA for the CDR3 is TGTGCCAGCAGTTTTTCCTCGGGGAGAGAGACCCAGTACTTC.

The V call is TRBV30, the J call TRBJ2-3, with D tentatively TRBD2 (6 bases). The germline V gene has CDR1 GTSNPN and CDR2 SVGIG (reference sequence). The V and J ends lost 5 bases and 7 bases respectively, with 7 bases between them. The CDR3 spans 10 residues. The CDR3 sequence is CAWGGNTQYF. CDR3 bases: TGTGCCTGGGGGGGGAATACGCAGTATTTT.

The chain carries TRBV28 and TRBJ1-3; TRBD1 might be the D (6 bases). The V end was cut by 2 bases, the J end by 4 bases, with 6 bases between. The germline V gene encodes CDR1 MDHEN and CDR2 SYDVKM. This CDR3 comprises 13 residues. The CDR3 nucleotides read TGTGCCAGCAGTTTAGGGGGCGGAAACACCATATATTTT. It specifies CASSLGGGNTIYF.

The chain uses TRBV28 and TRBJ2-2, with D maybe TRBD2 (6 bases). CDR3 length: 13 residues. V was shortened by 4 bases and J by 9 bases, with 12 bases between the two germline ends. Germline lookup yields CDR1 MDHEN and CDR2 SYDVKM. CDR3 coding DNA: TGTGCCAGCAGTTCCTTAACTAGCCGGGAGCTGTTTTTT. Translation gives CASSSLTSRELFF.

V usage is TRBV7-9 and J usage is TRBJ1-4; a weak D match, TRBD1 (5 bases). This CDR3 comprises 15 residues. Germline CDR1 is SEHNR and CDR2 is FQNEAQ (reference sequence). V gave up 4 bases and J gave up 8 bases, with 17 bases separating them. The CDR3 spells CASSWGEGLGEKLFF. The DNA of the CDR3 is TGTGCCAGCAGCTGGGGGGAAGGGTTGGGCGAAAAACTGTTTTTT.

This clone was found once. The chain is built from TRBV6-1 and TRBJ1-5, with D possibly being TRBD1 (6 bases). This CDR3 is built from 15 residues. V was clipped by 5 bases and J by 0 bases, with 11 bases between them. From germline, CDR1 is MNHNS and CDR2 SASEGT. The CDR3 loop reads CASSRTDNSNQPQHF. The CDR3 DNA sequence: TGTGCCAGCAGTAGGACAGATAATAGCAATCAGCCCCAGCATTTT.

This sequence joins TRBV7-2 and TRBJ1-5; 10 positions agree with TRBD1. The CDR3 has 14 amino acids. Trimming cost V 5 bases and J 6 bases; bases outside gene matches: 4. The germline V gene has CDR1 SGHTA and CDR2 FQGNSA. The CDR3 sequence is CASSTGQGTQPQHF. In DNA form, the CDR3 reads TGTGCCAGCAGCACGGGACAGGGGACTCAGCCCCAGCATTTT.

The V call is TRBV5-6, the J call TRBJ2-5, with unresolved D. V shed 4 bases and J shed 5 bases, with 6 bases lying between them. This CDR3 is 11 amino acids long. The V gene's germline CDR1 is SGHDT and CDR2 YYEEEE. The CDR3, as DNA: TGTGCCAGCAGCCTACGGGAGACCCAGTACTTC. It codes for CASSLRETQYF.

In this sample, this clone turned up once. The J gene is TRBJ2-7, the V gene TRBV11-2, with 8 bases lining up with TRBD2. Per germline, CDR1 SGHAT and CDR2 FQNNGV. CDR3 length: 15 amino acids. Trimming took 4 bases from V and 0 from J; bases not matched to a gene: 5. In DNA, the CDR3 is TGTGCCAGCAGCTCCTCCGGGGGGGTCTCCTACGAGCAGTACTTC. It is translated as CASSSSGGVSYEQYF.